The entry below describes one TCR beta chain. This entry is derived from a study of cytomegalovirus exposure and HLA in healthy donors. The PCR had 60 Vbeta and 13 Jbeta primers. TCRdb keeps only in-frame clones here, not all; method: immunoSEQ multiplex PCR. The sample contains fewer than 60,000 clones, roughly 72% of which appear only once. The sample comprised PBMCs. The source is a woman aged 45-59 years in good health and CMV-seropositive.

CDR3 sequence: CASSKEERGQGARYEQYF. In DNA form, the CDR3 reads TGTGCCAGCAGCAAAGAGGAGCGGGGACAGGGGGCGAGGTACGAGCAGTACTTC. The V and J genes are TRBV21-1 and TRBJ2-7; no DNA check was done on the table's D call, TRBD1. TRBV21-1 has pseudogene status. This CDR3 has 18 residues.